One TCR beta chain is described in this entry. Its antigen is undetermined. The data stem from a study of shared clonotypes between healthy human individuals. Whole-study context: Ranging from 18 to 49 in age, donors were a couple of women and a few men. Whole-study results and caveats: Limited genetic and exposure-history diversity came from having few donors. Non-shared clonotypes showed lower generation probabilities than clonotypes common to all four donors.

Around 220 ng DNA, tens of thousands of T cell genomes, went into each sorted-subset replicate PCR. Clones were read by immunoSEQ multiplex PCR, and TCRdb kept only the in-frame ones, dropping some. The sample includes approximately 720,000 clones, 92% seen only once; the top ten take 24%. Cells designated naive CD8 were CD45RO-negative and were positively selected for CCR7, with terminally differentiated effector memory CD45RA+ cells excluded. This CDR3 region has 15 residues. V shed 1 base and J shed 1 base, with 8 bases lying between them. Per the germline V gene, CDR1 is MDHEN and CDR2 is SYDVKM.

The sample was naive CD8+ T cells sorted from blood. This receptor was taken from a man younger than 40 in good health. V usage is TRBV28 and J usage is TRBJ2-1; a possible D gene is TRBD2 (5 bases). CDR3 amino acids: CASSLFRGSYNEQFF. The CDR3 DNA sequence: TGTGCCAGCAGTTTATTCCGGGGTTCCTACAATGAGCAGTTCTTC.